This is a list of T cell receptor beta chains from one sample in a study of blood T cell repertoires in COVID-19. Only in-frame clones appear in the TCRdb table, and some are missing; sequencing was by immunoSEQ multiplex PCR. The data contain under 300,000 clones, more than 70% of them seen just once; the ten biggest clones take up approximately 2.1%. What was sequenced was peripheral blood. The receptors here all came from a woman between 40 and 50 years old who had recovered from COVID-19. The CDR3 runs from the conserved cysteine through the conserved F or W. Each record gives: J gene, V gene, D gene, clone size, CDR3 length, CDR3 DNA, CDR3 protein. The D gene is left open where the match is weak. Clone size is given for some rows only: seen once, a few or many times, or a class if the clone is expanded.

TRBJ2-3	TRBV9	TRBD1	.	15	TGTGCCAGCAGCGTAGGACAGGGTAACACAGATACGCAGTATTTT	CASSVGQGNTDTQYF
TRBJ2-3	TRBV11-2	.	.	14	TGTGCCAGCAGCCTAAGTAGGTCGGGGGGCGCGCAATATTTT	CASSLSRSGGAQYF
TRBJ2-5	TRBV7-2	TRBD2	.	11	TGTGCCAGCAGCCCTGGACTAGTGGAGTACTTC	CASSPGLVEYF
TRBJ2-7	TRBV3-1/TRBV3-2	TRBD2	.	14	TGTGCCAGCAGCCTGCGGCGGGAGTCCTACGAGCAGTACTTC	CASSLRRESYEQYF
TRBJ1-1	TRBV7-9	TRBD1	.	15	TGTGCCAGCAGCCCTAGACAGGGGAAGAACACTGAAGCTTTCTTT	CASSPRQGKNTEAFF
TRBJ2-7	TRBV7-3	TRBD2	.	17	TGTGCCAGCAGCTCGCATGGGGAGGGTAGCGGGACCTACGAGCAGTACTTC	CASSSHGEGSGTYEQYF
TRBJ2-2	TRBV19	.	.	10	TGTGCCAGTAGGGAGGGGGAGCTGTTTTTT	CASREGELFF
TRBJ2-3	TRBV19	.	.	16	TGTGCCAGTAGTATAGAGGGGCGGGGAGGCACAGATACGCAGTATTTT	CASSIEGRGGTDTQYF
TRBJ2-1	TRBV7-2	TRBD2	.	15	TGTGCCAGCAGCTTACAAGCGGGGGGGCAAGATGAGCAGTTCTTC	CASSLQAGGQDEQFF
TRBJ1-4	TRBV3-1/TRBV3-2	TRBD1	.	14	TGTGCCAGCAGCCAGAGGGGGCAAGGTGAAAAACTGTTTTTT	CASSQRGQGEKLFF
TRBJ2-1	TRBV25-1	.	.	16	TGTGCCAGCGGGGTAGGGGGAGGGAGCTCCTACAATGAGCAGTTCTTC	CASGVGGGSSYNEQFF
TRBJ2-2	TRBV7-2	TRBD1	.	17	TGTGCCAGCAGCATGGGGTGGGGACAGGGAAACACCGGGGAGCTGTTTTTT	CASSMGWGQGNTGELFF
TRBJ1-2	TRBV28	.	.	13	TGTGCCAGCAGTTTGTCAGGTTACTATGGCTACACCTTC	CASSLSGYYGYTF
TRBJ2-2	TRBV28	TRBD1	.	15	TGTGCCAGCAGTTACAGGGGAGTTTACACCGGGGAGCTGTTTTTT	CASSYRGVYTGELFF
TRBJ1-3	TRBV13	TRBD1	.	14	TGTGCCAGCAGCTTAACAGGGGCTAGAAACACCATATATTTT	CASSLTGARNTIYF
TRBJ2-6	TRBV6-2/TRBV6-3	TRBD1	.	19	TGTGCCAGCAGTTACTCGATAGGCAGGGGGAGCTCTGGGGCCAACGTCCTGACTTTC	CASSYSIGRGSSGANVLTF
TRBJ2-1	TRBV7-2	.	.	16	TGTGCCAGCAGCTTAGTAACAGGGCGGGTCTACAATGAGCAGTTCTTC	CASSLVTGRVYNEQFF
TRBJ2-1	TRBV6-5	TRBD2	.	15	TGTGCCAGCAGTCCTCTAGCGGGCCGCTACAATGAGCAGTTCTTC	CASSPLAGRYNEQFF
TRBJ2-5	TRBV4-2	.	once	14	TGTGCCAGCAGCCAAGATAGACAGCAAGAGACCCAGTACTTC	CASSQDRQQETQYF
TRBJ2-7	TRBV7-9	.	.	12	TGTGCCAGCAGCTTCAGCCAGGGTGGGCAGTACTTC	CASSFSQGGQYF
TRBJ2-3	TRBV27	.	.	13	TGTGCCAGCAGTAGAAGGGGTTCGGATACGCAGTATTTT	CASSRRGSDTQYF
TRBJ2-7	TRBV19	.	.	12	TGTGCCAGTAGTGACTCTTTCTACGAGCAGTACTTC	CASSDSFYEQYF
TRBJ2-5	TRBV11-3	TRBD1	.	15	TGTGCCAGCAGCCCAGGGACAGGGGTGATGGAGACCCAGTACTTC	CASSPGTGVMETQYF
TRBJ2-5	TRBV11-2	TRBD2	.	14	TGTGCCAGCCAGCGTAGCGGGGGAGGGGAGACCCAGTACTTC	CASQRSGGGETQYF
TRBJ2-5	TRBV19	.	.	15	TGTGCCAGTAGTATAAACAGGGAGACCGAAGAGACCCAGTACTTC	CASSINRETEETQYF
TRBJ1-3	TRBV2	TRBD1	.	15	TGTGCCAGCAGTGAACAGGGGGGACCTGGAAACACCATATATTTT	CASSEQGGPGNTIYF
TRBJ2-7	TRBV9	.	.	15	TGTGCCAGCAGCGTAGCAGGAGGTTCCCTCGGCGAGCAGTACTTC	CASSVAGGSLGEQYF
TRBJ2-3	TRBV30	TRBD2	.	15	TGTGCCTCCAGACTAGCGGGTTCGCTCACAGATACGCAGTATTTT	CASRLAGSLTDTQYF
TRBJ2-5	TRBV19	TRBD1	few	15	TGTGCCAGTAGTGCCGGACAGGGTTCGGGGGAGACCCAGTACTTC	CASSAGQGSGETQYF
TRBJ1-5	TRBV6-5	.	once	13	TGTGCCAGCAGGGCAGGAGGGTATCAGCCCCAGCATTTT	CASRAGGYQPQHF
TRBJ1-6	TRBV30	.	.	13	TGTGCCTGCGGACAGTCCTATAATTCACCCCTCCACTTT	CACGQSYNSPLHF
TRBJ1-2	TRBV5-4	TRBD1	.	13	TGTGCCAGCAGACAGGGGTCAGGTCATGGCTACACCTTC	CASRQGSGHGYTF
TRBJ1-2	TRBV28	.	.	14	TGTGCCAGCAGACTAATAGGAGGGATCTATGGCTACACCTTC	CASRLIGGIYGYTF
TRBJ2-2	TRBV6-2/TRBV6-3	TRBD2	once	15	TGTGCCAGCAGACCTAGCGGGGGTAACACCGGGGAGCTGTTTTTT	CASRPSGGNTGELFF
TRBJ2-2	TRBV6-5	.	.	13	TGTGCCAGCCGGTCACCGGGCACCGGGGAGCTGTTTTTT	CASRSPGTGELFF
TRBJ1-5	TRBV27	TRBD1	.	16	TGTGCCAGCATACCATCCGGGACAGGGCGAGGGCAGCCCCAGCATTTT	CASIPSGTGRGQPQHF
TRBJ2-5	TRBV7-8	.	.	13	TGTGCCAGCAGCGGCAGGGGACAAGAGACCCAGTACTTC	CASSGRGQETQYF
TRBJ1-4	TRBV6-5	TRBD1	once	15	TGTGCCAGCAGTTACACCTGGACAGGGAGTGAAAAACTGTTTTTT	CASSYTWTGSEKLFF
TRBJ1-5	TRBV19	TRBD1	.	14	TGTGCCAGTAGCACGGACAGGGTCAATCAGCCCCAGCATTTT	CASSTDRVNQPQHF